The present T cell receptor (beta chain) was sequenced within a study of T cell responses to AZD1222 COVID-19 vaccine. The CDR3 sequence is 14 residues long. V gave up 3 bases and J gave up 5 bases, with 13 bases separating them. The germline V gene has CDR1 SGHTA and CDR2 FQGTGA. Sequencing was performed with immunoSEQ multiplex PCR; in TCRdb, only in-frame clones are kept and a portion is missing. The sample yields 120,000 or so clones, around 84% seen once. This sample comprised peripheral blood, obtained 28 days after the second AZD1222 dose. This receptor was obtained from an adult who received the AZD1222 COVID-19 vaccine. The rearrangement uses TRBV7-3 and TRBJ2-5; tentatively, D is TRBD2 (6 bases). The CDR3 DNA is TGTGCCAGCAGCTTCCGGGAGCGAGGGGAGACCCAGTACTTC. Protein sequence: CASSFRERGETQYF.